This T cell receptor (beta chain) stems from a study of early T cells in non-severe SARS-CoV-2 infection. As for the study in general: The chains were unpaired, and the sequenced material was bulk RNA from unsorted whole blood.

General study findings and limits: The matching step, a VDJdb search, favored anti-spike CD8 responses and missed private and CD4 specificities.

Unique molecular identifier tags were affixed to discrete cDNA molecules. TCRdb analysed the 5' RACE reads with MiXCR anew, one entry per CDR3 protein. There are some 90,000 distinct CDR3 sequences in the sample; more than 13% occur only once, and around 5.8% lies in the top ten. Germline V lookup: CDR1 DFQATT, CDR2 SNEGSKA (reference sequence). The CDR3 loop spans 15 amino acids. V was clipped by 4 bases and J by 5 bases; unmatched bases: 7. There are a few counts of this clonotype. Antigen unknown. Sequenced: whole blood. The clonotype was recovered from an adult who was a healthcare worker with PCR-confirmed SARS-CoV-2 infection or an uninfected control (not recorded which). The gene calls are TRBV20-1 and TRBJ2-5; TRBD2 aligns across 13 bases. The CDR3: CSAINPGLAGETQYF. The CDR3 region has the DNA TGCAGTGCTATTAATCCGGGACTAGCGGGGGAGACCCAGTACTTC.